The subject of this entry is one TCR beta chain. The table lists this clonotype with a few counts. It has no known antigen specificity. No much larger clone is present one base from it, and per-base qualities are unavailable. The CDR3 covers 11 residues, taking in both the cysteine and the phenylalanine. Only CDR3 DNA is held: 33 bases, read in frame from base 1. V is pared back by 0 bases and J by 7 bases, with 4 bases lying between the germline termini. The germline V gene (reference sequence) provides CDR1 LNHNV and CDR2 YYDKDF. TCR cDNA was synthesized by 5'RACE template switching, which introduced a universal primer site and unique molecular identifiers. Priming of cDNA synthesis was performed from both the TCR alpha and TCR beta constant segments. Libraries were amplified in two PCR steps, with sample barcodes and sequencing adapters added in the second step. Sequencing of libraries was performed on Illumina HiSeq 2500 (2x100 bp) or NovaSeq (2x150 bp). Per the original workflow: Demultiplexing of reads and collapsing into UMI consensus sequences were performed with MIGEC, and V(D)J alignment was carried out with MiXCR. Clonotypes responding to the vaccine were identified with edgeR on replicate PBMC samples, with the criteria of FDR below 0.01 and a log2 fold change above 5 up to day 15. Each bulk clonotype was labeled CD4 or CD8 based on which sequenced repertoire, CD4 or CD8, contained the clonotype at higher abundance. TCRdb applied fastp at Q25 and MiXCR to the public reads, then kept only in-frame beta chains. CDR3 protein duplicates are merged, each entry listing the most common genes and DNA. It is TCRdb's table, rather than the study itself, that gives the V and J calls and clone size. In all, the sample holds 250,000 to 300,000 distinct CDR3 sequences, and under 15% of those were seen once. The top ten clonotypes cover 0.4% to 0.55% of the sample.

This sample was included in a study of T cells after yellow fever vaccination (dated by TCRdb to between 2018 and 2021). Regarding the study in general: The SMART-Seq v4 Ultra Low Input RNA kit was used to prepare libraries from fractions with low cell numbers. To track T-cell clones before and after primary and booster YFV17D yellow fever vaccination, bulk TCR alpha and beta repertoires were sequenced longitudinally. Blood was collected at multiple timepoints before and after primary and secondary immunization, and bulk PBMC replicates and cell subsets were isolated. The cohort comprised two healthy male donors, one aged 18 to 30 and one aged 30 to 39 years.

The full study reports these points: Only a couple of donors were included in the study, so the extent to which the findings can be generalized is limited. After the booster, most clones that had expanded after primary vaccination were detected again (about 97% of CD4 and around nine tenths of CD8), suggesting broad maintenance of memory. Compared with the primary T-cell response, the secondary T-cell response was faster but weaker, reaching its peak on day 5 rather than on day 15. FACS-sorted repertoires could contain abundant contaminating clonotypes from the bulk population, so computational filtering was required. A small fraction of clonotypes appeared in both the CD4 and CD8 compartments, likely as a result of convergent recombination.

Taken with the paper, the label for treatment or condition translates to: live attenuated yellow fever vaccine strain. A standard Ficoll-Paque protocol was used to isolate PBMCs from peripheral blood. Dynabeads CD4 and CD8 positive selection kits were used to isolate CD4 and CD8 T-cell fractions. TriZol was used to extract RNA from bulk PBMCs, from CD4 and CD8 fractions, and from dextramer-positive and dextramer-negative fractions. The sample here was CD4+ T cells sorted from PBMCs, taken 45 days after the yellow fever booster vaccination. The sequence was obtained from a man aged 30-40 years who received the YFV17D yellow fever vaccine. This sequence uses TRBV15 and TRBJ2-7, with no D gene named confidently. The base sequence is TGTGCCACCAGCAGAGAAGGTGAGCAGTACTTC. Its translation is CATSREGEQYF.